The sequence of this T cell receptor (beta chain) was determined in a study of T cells in women clearing cervical HPV infection listed by TCRdb under 2018. Looking at the study overall: The cases were 25 or so women with histologically confirmed HPV16-related CIN3 or worse, and 2 of these cases were invasive cancers. Controls were 25 women whose single incident HPV16 infection cleared within 12 months without precancer or cancer developing. Blood from cases was drawn at the visit where the lesion was first identified, while blood from controls was drawn once the infection was no longer detected. Among cases, blood sampling came a median of roughly 140 days after lesion detection, with an interquartile range of about 80 to 230 days. Since only a few of the women had HLA typing available, the possibility that HLA type was acting as a confounder could not be ruled out. Nested within Costa Rica's Guanacaste HPV Natural History Study, an exploratory proof-of-principle case-control study compared TCR repertoires across cervical HPV16 outcomes. Cases and controls were matched on age within five years and on year of sample collection. Cases had a median age of approximately 35 years compared with 38 for controls, and baseline characteristics showed no significant differences between the groups. The parent cohort enrolled about 10,000 women aged 18 or older in Guanacaste, Costa Rica, in about 1993 to 1995 and followed the women for around seven years. Five blinded duplicates per group were added as quality controls, giving around 60 samples: some 50 participants and roughly ten replicates. Broad study findings and their caveats: Significantly higher TCR repertoire richness was observed in CIN3+ cases than in controls across sequencing depths, whereas no difference in evenness was found. Because T-cell numbers per sample were unknown, differences in richness could reflect varying T-cell content rather than repertoire biology. Random forest classifiers combining richness and V gene abundances distinguished cases from controls with an estimated AUC of more than 0.8. Cases had lower TRBV6-7 relative abundance than controls (roughly 0.12% versus 0.17%; Bonferroni P = 0.0008). Whether associations preceded infection or resulted from infection could not be shown with the cross-sectional design, and effector/memory subsets and HPV-specific T cells were not isolated.

Looking up the germline V gene yields CDR1 SNHLY and CDR2 FYNNEI. Its CDR3 holds 14 amino acids, cysteine through phenylalanine. The DNA covers only part of the CDR3, 33 bases in frame from base 1. Germline trimming: 8 bases from V, 2 bases from J; junction bases outside gene matches: 6. Concerning this clone: Its cognate antigen has yet to be identified. The read stops 3 residues short of the end of the CDR3; the missing end is completed from the germline J gene.

Every participant had a single incident cervical HPV16 infection, and prevalent HPV16 infections were excluded. Cervical HPV DNA was detected with MY09/MY11 PCR, and genotyping was done by dot-blot hybridization. Roughly 15 mL of heparinized blood were centrifuged, and the buffy coat was split into aliquots, frozen at -30 degrees C, and then kept at -80 degrees C. QIAGEN kits were used to extract genomic DNA from the buffy coat specimens. TCR beta CDR3 regions were amplified by multiplex PCR from an average of approximately 1,200 ng genomic DNA per sample using the immunoSEQ assay. To correct primer bias, the assay used a complete synthetic TCR repertoire to set an amplification baseline. Amplicons were sequenced on the Illumina platform. On the authors' methods: Sequences were error-corrected by clustering with frequency ratios and a modified nearest-neighbor algorithm, then analyzed in the immunoSEQ Analyzer with IMGT gene definitions. At each rarefaction depth, TCR richness and evenness were averaged over 20 rarefaction repeats, and samples with fewer sequences than the depth were excluded. Wilcoxon rank sum tests with FDR correction were used to compare relative abundances of V, D and J genes between the groups. Blinded duplicates gave an intraclass correlation of approximately 96% for TCR richness and an average of 76.4% across roughly 69 gene segments. This is the immuneACCESS table as TCRdb keeps it, with only in-frame sequences that have V and J called. A part of the clones is gone; compared with another copy, unresolved V genes explain less than half, and the rest is unexplained. From that table come the V and J calls and clone size; the DNA was used to work out D and trimming. This sample's table lists approximately 40,000 clones. The top ten clones comprise 7.6% of the sample.

Sequencing input: blood buffy coat. The TCR was taken from a woman aged 18 to 69 with a cervical HPV16 infection that either progressed to CIN3+ or cleared (not recorded which). The chain is made from TRBV2 and TRBJ2-3; TRBD2 fits 8 bases in the junction. CDR3 DNA (partial): TGTGCCAGCGGAGCGGGGGCCAACACAGATACG. This codes for CASGAGANTDT. The full-length CDR3 reads as CASGAGANTDTQYF.